The rows below give T cell receptor beta chains drawn from one sample of a study of identifying expanded T cells in peripheral blood. Clones were read by immunoSEQ multiplex PCR, and TCRdb kept only the in-frame ones, dropping some. The repertoire has about 100,000 clones, 75% to 90% of them found once; the top ten carry around 6%. Sequenced material: blood. These TCRs come from a person aged 18 to 70 in good health. Both conserved end residues are part of each CDR3.

v_call: TRBV5-1; j_call: TRBJ2-7; cdr3_aa: CASSTGTGIYEQYF
v_call: TRBV18; j_call: TRBJ2-7; cdr3_aa: CASSQGQIYEQYF
v_call: TRBV5-1; j_call: TRBJ1-1; cdr3_aa: CASSPPGGNQAFF
v_call: TRBV11-2; j_call: TRBJ2-7; cdr3_aa: CASSLVGNKYEQYF
v_call: TRBV4-1; j_call: TRBJ1-1; cdr3_aa: CASSPTPPGTGRINTEAFF
v_call: TRBV2; j_call: TRBJ2-7; cdr3_aa: CASSQKVRLSYEQYF
v_call: TRBV18; j_call: TRBJ2-3; cdr3_aa: CASSPLGGRTDTQYF
v_call: TRBV5-6; j_call: TRBJ2-5; cdr3_aa: CASSLGWETQYF
v_call: TRBV11-2; j_call: TRBJ2-4; cdr3_aa: CASSFGWDLAKNIQYF
v_call: TRBV27; j_call: TRBJ1-2; cdr3_aa: CASSLGDRNYGYTF
v_call: TRBV9; j_call: TRBJ2-6; cdr3_aa: CASSVEPSGANVLTF
v_call: TRBV27; j_call: TRBJ1-5; cdr3_aa: CASSLSGGSNQPQHF
v_call: TRBV19; j_call: TRBJ2-3; cdr3_aa: CASSIRWDPSTDTQYF
v_call: TRBV5-4; j_call: TRBJ1-4; cdr3_aa: CASTGGPGNEKLFF
v_call: TRBV5-4; j_call: TRBJ2-7; cdr3_aa: CASSLGPKAGGEQYF
v_call: TRBV19; j_call: TRBJ1-1; cdr3_aa: CASSIWRGAFF
v_call: TRBV27; j_call: TRBJ2-1; cdr3_aa: CATTRAGGVEQFF
v_call: TRBV5-1; j_call: TRBJ1-6; cdr3_aa: CASNTGLAMDSPLHF